Listed below are T cell receptor beta chains from one sample, sequenced in a study of shared clonotypes between healthy human individuals. Clones were sequenced by immunoSEQ multiplex PCR, and TCRdb holds only the in-frame ones, with some missing. The sample lists about 2.4 million clones, 90% to 95% occurring once. The material sequenced was naive CD4+ T cells sorted from blood. The receptors here all came from a young man in good health. The CDR3 runs from the conserved cysteine through the conserved F or W. The order of the fields is D gene, V gene, J gene, clone size, CDR3 protein, CDR3 DNA. D genes are given only for firm matches. Size values are once, few and many counts, or a class for expanded clones, and some rows have none.

>.|TRBV6-1|TRBJ1-5|.
CASSSTGNQPQHF
TGTGCCAGCAGTTCAACGGGGAATCAGCCCCAGCATTTT
>.|TRBV10-3|TRBJ1-1|.
CATQNAGNTEAFF
TGTGCCACCCAAAACGCAGGGAACACTGAAGCTTTCTTT
>.|TRBV19|TRBJ2-1|.
CASSIEGGRFEQFF
TGTGCCAGTAGTATAGAGGGGGGGCGCTTTGAGCAGTTCTTC
>TRBD2|TRBV5-1|TRBJ2-3|once
CASSLRTSGGIGADTQYF
TGCGCCAGCAGCTTGCGGACTAGCGGGGGAATAGGGGCAGATACGCAGTATTTT
>.|TRBV28|TRBJ1-5|once
CASSSPSYPQDNSNQPQHF
TGTGCCAGCAGTTCCCCCTCTTACCCTCAAGACAATAGCAATCAGCCCCAGCATTTT
>.|TRBV10-2|TRBJ1-3|.
CASAGAGNTIYF
TGCGCCAGCGCAGGGGCTGGAAACACCATATATTTT
>.|TRBV7-3|TRBJ2-2|.
CASSLSQGVGELFF
TGTGCCAGCAGCTTAAGTCAGGGCGTCGGGGAGCTGTTTTTT
>TRBD1|TRBV30|TRBJ1-2|.
CAWGRQGDRGYTF
TGTGCCTGGGGGCGACAGGGTGATCGTGGCTACACCTTC
>TRBD1|TRBV10-3|TRBJ1-2|.
CAISDSQGALGYTF
TGTGCCATCAGTGACTCGCAGGGGGCGTTAGGCTACACCTTC
>TRBD1|TRBV5-8|TRBJ1-3|.
CASSGGGQGTGNTIYF
TGTGCCAGCAGCGGTGGGGGACAGGGAACTGGAAACACCATATATTTT
>.|TRBV21-1|TRBJ1-1|.
CASSKKIYYDLRRNTEAFF
TGTGCCAGCAGCAAAAAAATTTATTACGACCTGAGAAGGAACACTGAAGCTTTCTTT
>.|TRBV7-2|TRBJ2-1|.
CASSPRPGSYAYNEQFF
TGTGCCAGCAGCCCCCGACCGGGTAGTTATGCCTACAATGAGCAGTTCTTC
>.|TRBV19|TRBJ1-1|.
CASREQGSTEAFF
TGTGCCAGTAGGGAACAGGGAAGCACTGAAGCTTTCTTT
>.|TRBV28|TRBJ2-3|.
CASSLGGLGTDTQYF
TGTGCCAGCAGTTTGGGCGGGTTGGGCACAGATACGCAGTATTTT
>.|TRBV9|TRBJ2-2|.
CASSLGPGDTGELFF
TGTGCCAGCAGCCTAGGTCCTGGGGACACCGGGGAGCTGTTTTTT
>TRBD1|TRBV27|TRBJ1-4|.
CASSPGTQGAGEKLFF
TGTGCCAGCAGTCCCGGAACCCAGGGGGCAGGAGAAAAACTGTTTTTT
>.|TRBV9|TRBJ1-1|.
CASSVQGMNTEAFF
TGTGCCAGCAGCGTTCAGGGTATGAACACTGAAGCTTTCTTT
>TRBD1|TRBV5-1|TRBJ2-7|.
CASSLDGTASYEQYF
TGCGCCAGCAGCTTGGACGGGACAGCGTCCTACGAGCAGTACTTC
>.|TRBV6-1|TRBJ1-3|.
CASSEYWALSGNTIYF
TGTGCCAGCAGTGAATATTGGGCCCTCTCTGGAAACACCATATATTTT
>.|TRBV6-5|TRBJ2-1|.
CASSSPGRGEFF
TGTGCCAGCAGTTCACCCGGTCGTGGGGAGTTCTTC
>.|TRBV2|TRBJ1-5|.
CASSDWGGNQPQHF
TGTGCCAGCAGTGATTGGGGAGGCAATCAGCCCCAGCATTTT
>.|TRBV18|TRBJ1-4|few
CASSRENEKLFF
TGTGCCAGCTCACGGGAAAATGAAAAACTGTTTTTT
>TRBD1|TRBV7-2|TRBJ2-7|.
CASSLATGLFYEQYF
TGTGCCAGCAGCTTAGCGACAGGGCTCTTCTACGAGCAGTACTTC
>.|TRBV5-6|TRBJ1-3|.
CASTSGGGYSGNTIYF
TGTGCCAGCACCTCCGGGGGGGGGTACTCTGGAAACACCATATATTTT
>.|TRBV7-2|TRBJ1-2|.
CASSPRYGITGNYGYTF
TGTGCCAGCAGCCCCCGTTACGGAATAACTGGGAACTATGGCTACACCTTC
>TRBD1|TRBV6-6|TRBJ1-2|.
CASSQDRATSYGYTF
TGTGCCAGCAGTCAAGACAGGGCTACGAGCTATGGCTACACCTTC
>TRBD2|TRBV7-6|TRBJ2-1|.
CASVAGGDRYGEQFF
TGTGCCAGCGTGGCGGGGGGGGATAGGTACGGTGAGCAGTTCTTC
>TRBD1|TRBV6-5|TRBJ1-2|.
CASSQGQVAHF
TGTGCCAGCAGTCAAGGACAGGTAGCCCACTTC
>.|TRBV18|TRBJ2-7|once
CASSPMTVNSYEQYF
TGTGCCAGCTCACCTATGACAGTCAACTCCTACGAGCAGTACTTC
>.|TRBV18|TRBJ2-7|.
CASSPDSVVEQYF
TGTGCCAGCTCACCGGACAGCGTGGTGGAGCAGTACTTC
>.|TRBV1|TRBJ2-7|.
CTSSRREGDRSSYEQYF
TGCACCAGCAGCCGGAGGGAGGGGGACAGGAGCTCCTACGAGCAGTACTTC
>.|TRBV9|TRBJ2-2|.
CASSPRGMSGELFF
TGTGCCAGCAGCCCCCGGGGGATGTCCGGGGAGCTGTTTTTT
>TRBD2|TRBV2|TRBJ2-4|.
CASSESGSAKNIQYF
TGTGCCAGCAGTGAAAGCGGGAGTGCCAAAAACATTCAGTACTTC
>TRBD1|TRBV29-1|TRBJ1-2|.
CSVRQGTNYGYTF
TGCAGCGTCCGACAGGGCACTAACTATGGCTACACCTTC
>TRBD1|TRBV2|TRBJ1-6|.
CASSGDRNNSPLHF
TGTGCCAGCAGTGGGGACAGAAACAATTCACCCCTCCACTTT
>TRBD2|TRBV2|TRBJ2-3|.
CASTGEAGISTDTQYF
TGTGCCAGCACTGGTGAAGCGGGGATATCCACAGATACGCAGTATTTT
>.|TRBV7-9|TRBJ2-1|.
CASMITDHNEQFF
TGTGCCAGCATGATAACGGATCACAATGAGCAGTTCTTC
>.|TRBV27|TRBJ1-6|.
CASSLYLGQAPLHF
TGTGCCAGCAGTTTATATTTGGGGCAAGCACCCCTCCACTTT
>TRBD1|TRBV27|TRBJ2-7|.
CASSVYRGFDEQYF
TGTGCCAGCAGCGTATACAGGGGATTCGACGAGCAGTACTTC
>.|TRBV30|TRBJ2-2|once
CAWSYSAGELFF
TGTGCCTGGAGTTACAGTGCCGGGGAGCTGTTTTTT